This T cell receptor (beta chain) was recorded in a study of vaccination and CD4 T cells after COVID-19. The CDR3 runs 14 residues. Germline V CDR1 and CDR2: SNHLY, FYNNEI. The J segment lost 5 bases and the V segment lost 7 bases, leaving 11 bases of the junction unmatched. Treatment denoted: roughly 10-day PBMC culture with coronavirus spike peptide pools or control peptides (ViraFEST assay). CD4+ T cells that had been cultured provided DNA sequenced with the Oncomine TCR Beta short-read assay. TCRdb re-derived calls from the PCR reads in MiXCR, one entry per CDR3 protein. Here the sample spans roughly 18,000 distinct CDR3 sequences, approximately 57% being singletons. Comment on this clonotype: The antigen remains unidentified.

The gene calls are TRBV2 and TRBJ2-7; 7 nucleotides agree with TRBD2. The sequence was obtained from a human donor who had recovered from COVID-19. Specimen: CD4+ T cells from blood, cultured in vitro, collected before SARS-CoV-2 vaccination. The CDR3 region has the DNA TGTGCCAGCACTGAGCGGGGAGGAGGAAACGAGCAGTACTTC. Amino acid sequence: CASTERGGGNEQYF.